This T cell receptor beta chain was obtained from a study of blood T cell repertoires in COVID-19. Study as a whole: PBMCs, B-cell-depleted T cells, or T cells provided the cDNA or gDNA that made up the material.

This CDR3 has 16 amino acids. V shed 0 bases and J 4 bases; nucleotides not matched to a gene: 4. Germline CDR1 is SGHRS and CDR2 is YFSETQ. TCRdb keeps only in-frame clones here, not all; method: immunoSEQ multiplex PCR. The sample lists 88,000 or so clones, 70% to 80% occurring once. Source material: peripheral blood. The chain couples TRBV5-1 to TRBJ2-2; 9 bases agree with TRBD2. The clonotype originates from a human donor in a cohort sampled during active COVID-19. The CDR3 reads CASSLGVLAGTGELFF. CDR3 bases: TGCGCCAGCAGCTTGGGAGTACTAGCGGGCACCGGGGAGCTGTTTTTT.